This entry describes one T cell receptor (beta chain). The DNA is omitted, as the CDR3 cannot be located on it reliably, and the CDR3 follows TCRdb's listing. Researchers made TCR beta libraries by using iRepertoire HTBI primers and running Arm-PCR on CDR3 regions. A single record per CDR3 protein comes from TCRdb applying MiXCR to the multiplex PCR reads. Of roughly 420,000 distinct CDR3 sequences in the sample, about 15% were seen once. The time point denotes: newly diagnosed GD, antithyroid drugs for less than 3 months. Extracted RNA from PBMCs served as the source of the TCR library. CDR1 and CDR2 from the germline V gene are SQVTM and ANQGSEA. The CDR3 numbers 23 amino acids, ends counted. This sample was taken from a study of regulatory T cells in long-lasting Graves disease. The same specimen was also included in a second study, on T cells in Graves' hyperthyroidism and ophthalmopathy.

The rearrangement joins TRBV29-1 to TRBJ1-3; the D call TRBD1 from the table was never checked on the DNA. The material was peripheral blood mononuclear cells (PBMCs), obtained at new diagnosis, from a patient treated with antithyroid drugs. The TCR was taken from a woman aged 18-29 years with Graves disease. The CDR3 here is CSADGTSSPHNEQFFGPGDTIYF.